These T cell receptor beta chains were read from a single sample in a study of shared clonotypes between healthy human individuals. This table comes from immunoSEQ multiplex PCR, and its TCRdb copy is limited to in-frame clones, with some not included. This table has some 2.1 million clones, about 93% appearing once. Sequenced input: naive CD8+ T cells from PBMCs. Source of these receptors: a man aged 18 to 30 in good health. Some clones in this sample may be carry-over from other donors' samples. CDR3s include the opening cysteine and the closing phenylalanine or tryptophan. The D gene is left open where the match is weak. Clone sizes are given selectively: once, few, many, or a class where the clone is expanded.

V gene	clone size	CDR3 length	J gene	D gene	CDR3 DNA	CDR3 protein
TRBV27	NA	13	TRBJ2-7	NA	TGTGCCAGCAGTGCGCCGGACCCGGATGGGCAGTACTTC	CASSAPDPDGQYF
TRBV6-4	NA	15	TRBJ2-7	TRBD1	TGTGCCAGCAGTGACTACCCGGGACAGCTTTACGAGCAGTACTTC	CASSDYPGQLYEQYF
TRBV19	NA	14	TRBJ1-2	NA	TGTGCCAGTAGTTTCCGACAGACGGACTATGGCTACACCTTC	CASSFRQTDYGYTF
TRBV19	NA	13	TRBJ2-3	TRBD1	TGTGCCTCCCGGGACAGGGGAACAGATACGCAGTATTTT	CASRDRGTDTQYF
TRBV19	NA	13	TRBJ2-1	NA	TGTGCCAGTAGTATTATATTAGAGCCGGAGCAGTTCTTC	CASSIILEPEQFF
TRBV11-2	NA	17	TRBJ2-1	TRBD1	TGTGCCAGCAGCTTAGTTTCCTCGGCAGGGGGTCAGGATGAGCAGTTCTTC	CASSLVSSAGGQDEQFF
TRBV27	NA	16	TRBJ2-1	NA	TGTGCCAGCAGTTTCTCAGGAGGGAGGTCCTACAATGAGCAGTTCTTC	CASSFSGGRSYNEQFF
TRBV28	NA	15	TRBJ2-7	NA	TGTGCCAGCAGACTCCGGGACACGTACTACTACGAGCAGTACTTC	CASRLRDTYYYEQYF
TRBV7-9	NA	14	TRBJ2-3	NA	TGTGCCAGCAGCCCGGGGCCTGGGGCGGATACGCAGTATTTT	CASSPGPGADTQYF
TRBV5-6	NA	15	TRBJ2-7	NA	TGTGCCAGCAGCCTAACCCAAGAGGTAACCTACGAGCAGTACTTC	CASSLTQEVTYEQYF
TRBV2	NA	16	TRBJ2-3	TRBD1	TGTGCCAGCAGCACCTTTGGGAAGGGGGCCACAGATACGCAGTATTTT	CASSTFGKGATDTQYF
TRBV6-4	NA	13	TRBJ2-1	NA	TGTGCCAGCAGTGATGGGCGGTACAATGAGCAGTTCTTC	CASSDGRYNEQFF
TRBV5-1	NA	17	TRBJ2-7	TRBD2	TGCGCCAGCAGCTTGAGGGCTAGCGGGATGAAATCCTACGAGCAGTACTTC	CASSLRASGMKSYEQYF
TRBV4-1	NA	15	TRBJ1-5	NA	TGCGCCAGCAGCCGAAGGGACGGAAACAATCAGCCCCAGCATTTT	CASSRRDGNNQPQHF
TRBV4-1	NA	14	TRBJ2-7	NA	TGCGCCAGCAGCCAAGGGGCAGGGAGGTACGAGCAGTACTTC	CASSQGAGRYEQYF
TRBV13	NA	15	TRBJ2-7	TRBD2	TGTGCCAGCAGCCCTTGGGGTAGCGGGATCTACGAGCAGTACTTC	CASSPWGSGIYEQYF
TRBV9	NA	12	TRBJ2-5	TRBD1	TGTGCCAGCAGCCCCTCAGGGGGGACCCAGTACTTC	CASSPSGGTQYF
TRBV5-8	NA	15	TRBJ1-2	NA	TGTGCCAGCAGCTTTGGCGGCAGGGCGAACTATGGCTACACCTTC	CASSFGGRANYGYTF
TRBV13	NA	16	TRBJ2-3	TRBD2	TGTGCCAGCAGCCCCTGGACTAGCGGGAAAACAGATACGCAGTATTTT	CASSPWTSGKTDTQYF
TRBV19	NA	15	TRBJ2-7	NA	TGTGCCAGTAGTCTACGGGCAGGGTTCCCCTACGAGCAGTACTTC	CASSLRAGFPYEQYF
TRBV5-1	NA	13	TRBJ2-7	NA	TGCGCCAGCAGCTTTGGGGGTGTCTACGAGCAGTACTTC	CASSFGGVYEQYF
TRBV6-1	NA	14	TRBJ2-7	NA	TGTGCCAGCAGCCCCGTCTCCGGCTCCTACGAGCAGTACTTC	CASSPVSGSYEQYF
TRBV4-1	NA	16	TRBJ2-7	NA	TGCGCCAGCAGCCCAAATTCGGGACTGGTGTCGCTGGAGCAGTACTTC	CASSPNSGLVSLEQYF
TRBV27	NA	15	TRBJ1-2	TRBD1	TGTGCCAGCAGCCACCGACAGGGCCAGATCTATGGCTACACCTTC	CASSHRQGQIYGYTF
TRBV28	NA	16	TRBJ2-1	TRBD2	TGTGCCAGCAGTCCCAGCCATAGCGGGATTGGTCATGAGCAGTTCTTC	CASSPSHSGIGHEQFF
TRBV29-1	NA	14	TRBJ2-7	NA	TGCAAGGGGCCCACCTACCCAGGGAACTACGAGCAGTACTTC	CKGPTYPGNYEQYF
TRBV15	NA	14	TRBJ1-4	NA	TGTGCCACCAGCAGAGGTTATAGTTATGAAAAACTGTTTTTT	CATSRGYSYEKLFF
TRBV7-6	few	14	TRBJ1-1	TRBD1	TGTGCCAGCAGCTCGGGACAGGGGAACACTGAAGCTTTCTTT	CASSSGQGNTEAFF
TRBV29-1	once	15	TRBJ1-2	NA	TGCAGCGTTGAGGGCGACGAACTACCACTCGGGGGCTACACCTTC	CSVEGDELPLGGYTF
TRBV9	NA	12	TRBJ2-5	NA	TGTGCCAGCAGCGTCGGGGGAGAGACCCAGTACTTC	CASSVGGETQYF
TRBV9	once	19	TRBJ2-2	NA	TGTGCCAGCAGTGATGGACAGGGCCTAGCGGGATATGTCACCGGGGAGCTGTTTTTT	CASSDGQGLAGYVTGELFF
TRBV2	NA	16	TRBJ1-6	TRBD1	TGTGCCAGCAGCGAGAAACAGGGGGCGATTAATTCACCCCTCCACTTT	CASSEKQGAINSPLHF
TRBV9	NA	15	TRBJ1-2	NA	TGTGCCAGCAGCCCTACGGGCCTTACTAACTATGGCTACACCTTC	CASSPTGLTNYGYTF
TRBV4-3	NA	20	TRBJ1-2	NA	TGCGCCAGCAGCCAAGTAGGTACCGGGAGATCGATATCATCTGGAAATGGCTACACCTTC	CASSQVGTGRSISSGNGYTF
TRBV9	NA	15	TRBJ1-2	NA	TGTGCCAGCAGCGGAACGGGGGGATTAAACTATGGCTACACCTTC	CASSGTGGLNYGYTF
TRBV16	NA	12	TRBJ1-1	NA	TGTGCCAGCAGCGAACGAGCGGGTTGGGCTTTCTTT	CASSERAGWAFF
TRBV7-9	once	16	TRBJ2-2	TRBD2	TGTGCCAGCAGAATGGGACTAGCGGTGAACACCGGGGAGCTGTTTTTT	CASRMGLAVNTGELFF
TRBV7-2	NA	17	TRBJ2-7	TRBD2	TGTGCCAGCAGCCAACCGACTAGCGGGAGCCGATGGTACGAGCAGTACTTC	CASSQPTSGSRWYEQYF
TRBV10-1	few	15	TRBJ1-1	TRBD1	TGCGCCAGCAGTGAGACAGGGGCACCGAACACTGAAGCTTTCTTT	CASSETGAPNTEAFF
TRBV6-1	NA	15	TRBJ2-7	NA	TGTGCCAGCAGCGAACCGGGATTCATATCCTACGAGCAGTACTTC	CASSEPGFISYEQYF
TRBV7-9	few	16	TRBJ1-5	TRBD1	TGTGCCAGCAGCCCGACAGGGGGAGATAGCAATCAGCCCCAGCATTTT	CASSPTGGDSNQPQHF
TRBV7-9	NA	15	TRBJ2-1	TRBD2	TGTGCCAGCAGCTTGACTAGCGGGGGATACAATGAGCAGTTCTTC	CASSLTSGGYNEQFF
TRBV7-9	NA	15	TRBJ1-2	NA	TGTGCCAGCAGCGTATCCTGGGATGTCATTGGGGACTACACCTTC	CASSVSWDVIGDYTF
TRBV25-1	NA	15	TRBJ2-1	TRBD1	TGTGCCAGCAGTGAGGGACAGATCCCATACAATGAGCAGTTCTTC	CASSEGQIPYNEQFF
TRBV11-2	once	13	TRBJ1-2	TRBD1	TGTGCCAGCAGCCCCGGGACAGACTATGGCTACACCTTC	CASSPGTDYGYTF
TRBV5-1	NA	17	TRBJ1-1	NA	TGCGCCAGCAGCTTGCCGACGGGCCACCCAACGGACACTGAAGCTTTCTTT	CASSLPTGHPTDTEAFF
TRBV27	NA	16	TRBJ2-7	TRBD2	TGTGCCAGCAGCCAAGCCCGACTAGCGGGGGACTACGAGCAGTACTTC	CASSQARLAGDYEQYF
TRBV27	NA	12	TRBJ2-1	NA	TGTGCCAGCACCGACAGCCTCAATGAGCAGTTCTTC	CASTDSLNEQFF
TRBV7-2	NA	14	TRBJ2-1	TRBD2	TGTGCCAGCAGCTTATTGGTGGAGCGGGGGTGGCAGTTCTTC	CASSLLVERGWQFF
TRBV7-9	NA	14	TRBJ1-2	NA	TGTGCCAGCAGCTCCGGTTACTCCAACTATGGCTACACCTTC	CASSSGYSNYGYTF
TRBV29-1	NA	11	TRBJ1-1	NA	TGCAGCGTTAGGTCGAACACTGAAGCTTTCTTT	CSVRSNTEAFF
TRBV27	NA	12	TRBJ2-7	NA	TGTGCCAGCAGTCCCTATGGGTACGAGCAGTACTTC	CASSPYGYEQYF
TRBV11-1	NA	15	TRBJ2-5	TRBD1	TGTGCCAGCAGCTTAGTATGGACAGGGAGTGAGACCCAGTACTTC	CASSLVWTGSETQYF
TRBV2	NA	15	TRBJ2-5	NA	TGTGCCAGCAAGGCGTTAACGGGTCTACAAGAGAACCAGTACTTC	CASKALTGLQENQYF
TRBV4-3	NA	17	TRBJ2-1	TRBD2	TGCGCCAGCAGCCAAGGGACTAGCGGGAGGATCTACAATGAGCAGTTCTTC	CASSQGTSGRIYNEQFF
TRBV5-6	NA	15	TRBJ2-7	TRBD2	TGTGCCAGCAGCTTGAGTACTAGCGGTTCATACGAGCAGTACTTC	CASSLSTSGSYEQYF
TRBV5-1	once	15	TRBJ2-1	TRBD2	TGCGCCAGCAGCTTGAGTAGCGGGCTACACAATGAGCAGTTCTTC	CASSLSSGLHNEQFF